This TCR beta chain appears in the sequencing data of a study of blood T cell repertoires in COVID-19. Generated by immunoSEQ multiplex PCR, the TCRdb table keeps only in-frame clones and is missing some. The table records approximately 250,000 clones, about 88% of them present only once. Trimming left V 3 bases short and J 4 bases short, with 9 bases between. The CDR3 runs to 13 residues. Germline-derived CDR1 and CDR2 are MNHEY and SVGEGT. This TCR came from a woman aged 70-85 years with COVID-19, enrolled during active disease. Material: peripheral blood. The V call is TRBV6-2 or TRBV6-3, the J call TRBJ1-1; D is undetermined. Here the CDR3 DNA reads TGTGCCAGCAGTTATCTACGGGGCACTGAAGCTTTCTTT. The encoded protein is CASSYLRGTEAFF.